This TCR beta chain appears in the sequencing data of a study of molecular identifiers for immune sequencing clone quantification. Study results and limitations: Spiked Jurkat TCR RNA from one cell was reportedly detectable among fewer than 1.3 million naive cells. Naive cells had under 1% of molecules in clones above 20 RNA copies, effectors over 99%. Identical barcode-sharing TCR molecules could lead to underestimated sizes for highly expanded clones.

Germline assignment: CDR1 SEHNR and CDR2 FQNEAQ (reference sequence). The CDR3 has 13 residues. V gave up 7 bases and J gave up 6 bases, with 15 bases separating them. Note on this clonotype: The antigen is not known.

TCRdb reprocessed the PCR reads with MiXCR, giving one entry per CDR3 protein. The sample has more than 550,000 distinct CDR3 sequences, approximately 24% seen once. The receptor's source is a human donor in good health. Some libraries in this study had Jurkat cell RNA spiked in. The specimen sequenced was naive CD8+ T cells from blood, with Jurkat cell RNA spiked in. The subset here: FACS-sorted CD8+CD4-CCR7+CD45RA+ naive T cells. This chain uses TRBV7-9 with TRBJ1-1; D gene unclear. DNA of the CDR3: TGTGCCAGCACCTCAGCGGTTAGGGCTGAAGCTTTCTTT. Protein sequence: CASTSAVRAEAFF.